The 4 T cell receptor beta chains below all came from one sample that was sequenced in a study of blood T cell repertoires in COVID-19. TCRdb's table, derived via immunoSEQ multiplex PCR, lists solely in-frame clones and lacks some. The sample consists of about 390,000 clones, just under 90% of them appearing once. The specimen sequenced was PBMCs or T cells enriched from blood (not recorded which). All receptors derive from a woman aged 45-59 years who had recovered from COVID-19.

This chain links TRBV6-1 with TRBJ2-4; 10 bases line up with TRBD2. The germline gives CDR1 MNHNS, CDR2 SASEGT. This CDR3 comprises 18 residues. Losses at the gene ends were 1 base for V and 3 bases for J; bases not matched to a gene: 9. CDR3 protein: CASSEERGGLSVKNIQYF. The DNA of the CDR3 is TGTGCCAGCAGTGAAGAGCGGGGGGGCCTCTCTGTCAAAAACATTCAGTACTTC.

The J gene is TRBJ1-1, the V gene TRBV5-1; D is possibly TRBD1 (5 bases). Germline CDR1 is SGHRS and CDR2 is YFSETQ. The V end lost 2 bases, the J end lost 1 base, and 12 bases lay between the germline ends. CDR3 length: 15 amino acids. CDR3 sequence reads: CASSLTGTPNTEAFF. Here the CDR3 DNA reads TGCGCCAGCAGCTTAACCGGGACTCCGAACACTGAAGCTTTCTTT.

This chain uses TRBV19 with TRBJ1-2; 7 bases are shared with TRBD1. The CDR3 runs 15 residues. After removal of 7 bases from V and 0 bases from J, the junction contained 8 bases not matched to a gene. In germline, CDR1 is LNHDA, CDR2 SQIVND (reference sequence). The CDR3 DNA follows: TGTGCCAGTAACCCAGGGGGTCTAGCTAACTATGGCTACACCTTC. Its translation is CASNPGGLANYGYTF. Full variable domain (remainder filled in from reference TRBV19 and TRBJ1-2): DGGITQSPKYLFRKEGQNVTLSCEQNLNHDAMYWYRQDPGQGLRLIYYSQIVNDFQKGDIAEGYSVSREKKESFPLTVTSAQKNPTAFYLCASNPGGLANYGYTFGSGTRLTVV.

The gene calls are TRBV3-1 (or the pseudogene TRBV3-2) and TRBJ1-1; no clear D. The V gene's germline CDR1 is LGHDT and CDR2 YNNKEL (reference sequence). The length of the CDR3 is 16 residues. With 0 bases removed from V and 3 bases from J, the gap between germline ends came to 14 bases. The CDR3 protein is CASSQDRMEAHTEAFF. Written as DNA, the CDR3 is TGTGCCAGCAGCCAAGACAGGATGGAAGCCCACACTGAAGCTTTCTTT.